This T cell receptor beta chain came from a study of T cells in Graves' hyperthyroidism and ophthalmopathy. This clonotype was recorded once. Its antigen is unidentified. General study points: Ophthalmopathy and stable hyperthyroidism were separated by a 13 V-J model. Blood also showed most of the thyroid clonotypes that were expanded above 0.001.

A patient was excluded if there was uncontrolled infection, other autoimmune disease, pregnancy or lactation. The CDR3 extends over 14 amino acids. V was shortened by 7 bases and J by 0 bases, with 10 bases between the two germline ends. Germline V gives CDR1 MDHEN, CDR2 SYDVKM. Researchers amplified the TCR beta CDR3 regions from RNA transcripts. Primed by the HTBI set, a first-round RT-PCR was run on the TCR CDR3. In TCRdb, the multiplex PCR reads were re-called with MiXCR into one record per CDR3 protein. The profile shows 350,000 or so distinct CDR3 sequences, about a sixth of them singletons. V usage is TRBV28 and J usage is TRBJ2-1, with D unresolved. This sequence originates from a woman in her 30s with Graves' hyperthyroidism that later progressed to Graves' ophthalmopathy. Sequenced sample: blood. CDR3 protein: CASTSTTSYNEQFF. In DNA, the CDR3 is TGTGCCAGCACCTCTACCACCTCCTACAATGAGCAGTTCTTC.